What follows are 6 T cell receptor beta chains derived from one specimen sequenced in a study of blood T cell repertoires in COVID-19. Data came from immunoSEQ multiplex PCR; TCRdb stores just in-frame clones and leaves some out. Among around 300,000 clones, more than 75% were seen once, and the ten largest hold approximately 4%. Sequencing was performed on peripheral blood. The receptors were sampled from a woman in her forties or fifties with active or convalescent COVID-19.

The rearrangement joins TRBV9 to TRBJ2-3, with D perhaps TRBD2 (6 bases). Between the trimmed V and J ends, which lost 0 bases and 9 bases, there was a span of 11 bases. CDR3 size: 13 residues. In germline, CDR1 is SGDLS, CDR2 YYNGEE. The CDR3 nucleotides read TGTGCCAGCAGCGTAGAGTGGGGGGAGACGCAGTATTTT. Translation gives CASSVEWGETQYF.

This chain connects TRBV7-9 to TRBJ2-7, with TRBD1 identical over 9 bases. V was pared by 5 bases and J by 4 bases, with 15 bases of the junction left unmatched. Per the germline V gene, CDR1 is SEHNR and CDR2 is FQNEAQ (reference sequence). The CDR3 length is 17 residues. CDR3 coding DNA: TGTGCCAGCAGCCGGTTCGTCGGGGGACAGGGTGTTTACGAGCAGTACTTC. It encodes CASSRFVGGQGVYEQYF.

The V and J genes are TRBV30 and TRBJ1-1; D gene unclear. This CDR3 contains 13 residues. The germline V and J ends were trimmed by 0 bases and 3 bases, with 8 bases remaining between them. Germline loops: CDR1 GTSNPN, CDR2 SVGIG (reference sequence). DNA for the CDR3: TGTGCCTGGAGTGTAGTCCGGGACACTGAAGCTTTCTTT. As protein: CAWSVVRDTEAFF.

The CDR3 bases are TGTGCCAGCAGGTACAGGGGGAGCGGTGAAGCTTTCTTT. Protein product: CASRYRGSGEAFF. The chain links TRBV6-5 to TRBJ1-1; 8 bases line up with TRBD1. Trimming removed 6 bases from V and 7 bases from J; junction bases left unmatched: 7. Germline V lookup: CDR1 MNHEY, CDR2 SVGAGI. This CDR3 region has 13 residues.

V and J are TRBV19 and TRBJ2-5; a weak D match, TRBD2 (6 bases). CDR3 length equals 12 residues. Trimming took off 10 bases at V and 7 bases at J, with 16 bases between the two ends. Germline V lookup: CDR1 LNHDA, CDR2 SQIVND (reference sequence). This CDR3 reads CATRDSHWTQYF. In DNA form, the CDR3 reads TGTGCCACCCGGGACTCCCATTGGACCCAGTACTTC.

For the CDR3, the DNA is TGTGCCAGCAGCTTGGGGGGGTTGTCCTACAATGAGCAGTTCTTC. Translation: CASSLGGLSYNEQFF. The chain employs TRBV7-8 and TRBJ2-1; TRBD2 matches at 7 bases. CDR1 and CDR2 from the germline V gene are SGHVS and FQNEAQ. The V gene end was trimmed by 3 bases and the J gene end by 1 base; junction bases not matched to a gene: 3. This CDR3 has 15 residues. Full variable domain (outside the CDR3, taken from reference TRBV7-8 and TRBJ2-1): GAGVSQSPRYKVAKRGQDVALRCDPISGHVSLFWYQQALGQGPEFLTYFQNEAQLDKSGLPSDRFFAERPEGSVSTLKIQRTQQEDSAVYLCASSLGGLSYNEQFFGPGTRLTVL.